This TCR beta chain was captured in a study of Ad26.COV2.S vaccination and SARS-CoV-2 variants. About the research overall: By the intramuscular route, Ad26.COV2.S was given once, or twice 56 days apart.

Broader study findings: Possibly, TCR breadth and depth analyses underestimated total T cell responses.

Details on this clone: Its target is unknown.

This sample's treatment: 15 to 20 received Ad26.COV2.S at low or high dose, single or two shots; five or six received placebo; per-sample allocation not given. On day 63 after the first injection, vaccine and placebo recipients gave samples. Germline lookup yields CDR1 SGHNT and CDR2 YENEEA. The length of the CDR3 is 13 residues. V dropped 5 bases and J dropped 0 bases, with 6 bases sitting between them. Sequencing used immunoSEQ multiplex PCR; TCRdb keeps in-frame clones, though not all of them. The data contain about 480,000 clones, roughly nine tenths of them singletons. The rearrangement links TRBV11-3 to TRBJ2-3; D remains unclear. The sequencing here drew on peripheral blood, taken in a trial of Ad26.COV2.S vaccine versus placebo. The clonotype was recovered from a person aged 18-65 years who received the Ad26.COV2.S COVID-19 vaccine or a placebo. The CDR3 DNA sequence: TGTGCCAGCAGCGCCGGGAGCACAGATACGCAGTATTTT. This gives the protein CASSAGSTDTQYF.